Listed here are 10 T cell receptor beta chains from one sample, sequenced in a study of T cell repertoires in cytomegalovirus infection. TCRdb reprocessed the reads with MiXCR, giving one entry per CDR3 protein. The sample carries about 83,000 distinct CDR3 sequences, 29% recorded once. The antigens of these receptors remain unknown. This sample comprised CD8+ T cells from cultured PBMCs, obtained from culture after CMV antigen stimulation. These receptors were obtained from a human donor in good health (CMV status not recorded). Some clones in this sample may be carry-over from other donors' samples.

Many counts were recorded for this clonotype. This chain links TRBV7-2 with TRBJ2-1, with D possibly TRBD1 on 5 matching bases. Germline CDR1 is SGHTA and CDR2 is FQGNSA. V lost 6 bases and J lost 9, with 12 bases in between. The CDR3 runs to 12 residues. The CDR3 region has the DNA TGTGCCAGCAGGCAAGGGGCTAGTGAGCAGTTCTTC. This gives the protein CASRQGASEQFF.

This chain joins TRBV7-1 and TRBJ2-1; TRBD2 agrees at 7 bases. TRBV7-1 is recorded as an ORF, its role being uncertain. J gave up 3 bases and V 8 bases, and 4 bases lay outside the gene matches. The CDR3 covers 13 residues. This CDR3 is CASGGGSYNEQFF. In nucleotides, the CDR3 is TGTGCCAGCGGGGGGGGGAGCTACAATGAGCAGTTCTTC.

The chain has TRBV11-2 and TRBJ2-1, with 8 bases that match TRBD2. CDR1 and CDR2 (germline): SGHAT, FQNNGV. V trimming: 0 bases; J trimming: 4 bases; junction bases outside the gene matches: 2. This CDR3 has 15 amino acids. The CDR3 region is CASSLDASGYNEQFF. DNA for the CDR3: TGTGCCAGCAGCTTAGATGCTAGCGGGTACAATGAGCAGTTCTTC.

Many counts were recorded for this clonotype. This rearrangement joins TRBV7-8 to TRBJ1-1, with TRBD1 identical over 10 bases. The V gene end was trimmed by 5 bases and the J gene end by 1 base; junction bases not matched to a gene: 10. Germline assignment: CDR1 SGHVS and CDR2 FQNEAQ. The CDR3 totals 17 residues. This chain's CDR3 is CASSLGQGVPKNTEAFF. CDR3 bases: TGTGCCAGCAGCCTCGGACAGGGGGTACCAAAGAACACTGAAGCTTTCTTT.

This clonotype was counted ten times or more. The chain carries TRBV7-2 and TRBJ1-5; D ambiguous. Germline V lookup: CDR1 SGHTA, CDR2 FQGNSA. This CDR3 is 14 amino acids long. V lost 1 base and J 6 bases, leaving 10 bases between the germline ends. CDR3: CASSLGGLGQPQHF. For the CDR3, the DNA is TGTGCCAGCAGCTTAGGAGGGCTCGGTCAGCCCCAGCATTTT.

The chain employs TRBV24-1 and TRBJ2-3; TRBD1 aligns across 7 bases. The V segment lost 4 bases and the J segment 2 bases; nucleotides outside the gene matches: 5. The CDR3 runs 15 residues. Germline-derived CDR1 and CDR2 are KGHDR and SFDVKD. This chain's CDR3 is CATSDRQGPTDTQYF. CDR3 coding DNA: TGTGCCACCAGTGACCGACAGGGACCCACAGATACGCAGTATTTT.

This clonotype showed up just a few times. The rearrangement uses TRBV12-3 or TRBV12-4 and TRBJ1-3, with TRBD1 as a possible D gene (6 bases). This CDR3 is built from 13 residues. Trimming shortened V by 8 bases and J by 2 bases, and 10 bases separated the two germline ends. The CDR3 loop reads CASRPGAGNTIYF. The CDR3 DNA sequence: TGTGCCAGCCGTCCAGGGGCTGGAAACACCATATATTTT.

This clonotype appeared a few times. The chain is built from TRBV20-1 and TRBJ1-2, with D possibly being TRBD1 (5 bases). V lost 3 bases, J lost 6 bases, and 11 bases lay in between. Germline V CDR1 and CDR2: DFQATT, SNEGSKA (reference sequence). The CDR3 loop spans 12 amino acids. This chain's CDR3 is CSASWDSNGYTF. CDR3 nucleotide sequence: TGCAGTGCTAGTTGGGACTCAAATGGCTACACCTTC.

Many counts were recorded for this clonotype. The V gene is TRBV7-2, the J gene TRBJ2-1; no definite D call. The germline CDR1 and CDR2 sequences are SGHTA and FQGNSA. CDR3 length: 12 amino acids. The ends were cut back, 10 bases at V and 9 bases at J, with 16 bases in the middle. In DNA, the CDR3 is TGTGCCATGGGGATAGGCTGGCGTGAGCAGTTCTTC. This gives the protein CAMGIGWREQFF.

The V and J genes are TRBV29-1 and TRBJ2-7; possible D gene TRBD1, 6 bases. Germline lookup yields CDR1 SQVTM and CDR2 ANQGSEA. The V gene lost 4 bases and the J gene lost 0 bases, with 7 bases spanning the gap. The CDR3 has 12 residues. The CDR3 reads CSVADSSYEQYF. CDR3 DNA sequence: TGCAGCGTTGCGGACAGCTCCTACGAGCAGTACTTC.